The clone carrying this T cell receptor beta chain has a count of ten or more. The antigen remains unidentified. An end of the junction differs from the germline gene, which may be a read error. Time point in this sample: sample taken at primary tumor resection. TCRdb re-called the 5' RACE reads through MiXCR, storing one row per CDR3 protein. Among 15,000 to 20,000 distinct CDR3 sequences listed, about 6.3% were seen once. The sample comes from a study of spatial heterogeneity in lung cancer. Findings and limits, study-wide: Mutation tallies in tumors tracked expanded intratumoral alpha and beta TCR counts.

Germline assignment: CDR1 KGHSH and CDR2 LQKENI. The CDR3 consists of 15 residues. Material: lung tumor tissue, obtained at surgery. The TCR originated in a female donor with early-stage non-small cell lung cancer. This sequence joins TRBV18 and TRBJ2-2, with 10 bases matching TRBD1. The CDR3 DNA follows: TGTGCCAGCTCACCGGGACAGGGGAACGCCGGGGAGCTGTTTTTT. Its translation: CASSPGQGNAGELFF.